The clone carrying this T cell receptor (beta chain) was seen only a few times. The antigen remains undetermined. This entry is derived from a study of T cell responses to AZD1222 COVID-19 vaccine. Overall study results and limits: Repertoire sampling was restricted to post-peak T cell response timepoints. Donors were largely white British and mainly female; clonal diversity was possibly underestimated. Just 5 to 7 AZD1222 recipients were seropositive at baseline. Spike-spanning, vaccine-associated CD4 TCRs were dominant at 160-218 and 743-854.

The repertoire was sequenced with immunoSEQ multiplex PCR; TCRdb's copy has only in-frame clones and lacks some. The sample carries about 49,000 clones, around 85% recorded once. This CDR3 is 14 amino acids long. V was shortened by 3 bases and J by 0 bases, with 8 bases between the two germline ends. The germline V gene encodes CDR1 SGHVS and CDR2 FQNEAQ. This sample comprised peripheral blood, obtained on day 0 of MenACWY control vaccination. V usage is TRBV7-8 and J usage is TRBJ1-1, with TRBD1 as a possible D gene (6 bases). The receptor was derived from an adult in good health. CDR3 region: CASSFGDMNTEAFF. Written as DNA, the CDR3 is TGTGCCAGCAGCTTTGGGGACATGAACACTGAAGCTTTCTTT.